This T cell receptor (beta chain) is from a study of blood T cell repertoires in COVID-19. Study overall: The study drew acute and convalescent COVID-19 samples from the United States, Italy and Spain. T cells, B-cell-depleted T cells, or PBMCs provided the cDNA or gDNA that served as material.

Authors' analysis steps: The assay estimated nucleated cells by amplifying reference gene primers. Repertoires were generated with immunoSEQ multiplex PCR, while TCRdb's copy carries only in-frame clones and drops some. The DNA gave D and trimming, while V, J and clone size come from that table. The sample carries about 240,000 clones, roughly nine tenths recorded once. CDR1 and CDR2 from the germline V gene are MNHEY and SVGAGI. V was clipped by 11 bases and J by 3 bases; unmatched bases: 7. The CDR3 has 14 residues. The sequence came from a man in his sixties who had recovered from COVID-19. Input material: peripheral blood. The rearrangement links TRBV6-5 to TRBJ1-4, with 9 bases that match TRBD1. The CDR3 DNA reads TGTGCCGGAAGATGGACAGGGGCTAATGAAAAACTGTTTTTT. It translates to CAGRWTGANEKLFF.